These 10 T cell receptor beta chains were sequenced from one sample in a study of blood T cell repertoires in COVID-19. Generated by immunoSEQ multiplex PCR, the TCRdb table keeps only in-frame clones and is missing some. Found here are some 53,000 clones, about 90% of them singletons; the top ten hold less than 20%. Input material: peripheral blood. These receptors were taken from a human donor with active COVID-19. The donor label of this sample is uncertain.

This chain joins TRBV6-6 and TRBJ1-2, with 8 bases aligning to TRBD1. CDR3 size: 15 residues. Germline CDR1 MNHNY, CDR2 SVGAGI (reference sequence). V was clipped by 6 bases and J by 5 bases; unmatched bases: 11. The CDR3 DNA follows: TGTGCCAGCAGCCCCAGGACAGGGCGATTATATGGCTACACCTTC. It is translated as CASSPRTGRLYGYTF.

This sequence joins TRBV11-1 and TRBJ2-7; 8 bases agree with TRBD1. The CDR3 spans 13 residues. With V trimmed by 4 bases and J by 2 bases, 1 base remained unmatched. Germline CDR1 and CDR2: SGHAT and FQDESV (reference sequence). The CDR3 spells CASSSDRAYEQYF. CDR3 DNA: TGTGCCAGCAGCTCGGACAGGGCCTACGAGCAGTACTTC.

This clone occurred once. The CDR3 is CASSKEDRGHEQYF. DNA of the CDR3: TGTGCCAGCAGCAAAGAGGACAGGGGGCATGAGCAGTACTTC. The V call is TRBV7-6, the J call TRBJ2-7, with 11 bases fitting TRBD1. The V and J ends lost 5 bases and 7 bases, in that order; junction bases with no gene match: 7. Germline CDR1 SGHVS, CDR2 FNYEAQ. The CDR3 contains 14 residues.

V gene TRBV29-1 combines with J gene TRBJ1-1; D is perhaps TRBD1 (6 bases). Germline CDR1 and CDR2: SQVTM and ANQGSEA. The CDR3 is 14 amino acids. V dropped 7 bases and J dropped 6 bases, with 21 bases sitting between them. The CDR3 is CSATLGGARSEAFF. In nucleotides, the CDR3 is TGCAGCGCCACCTTGGGGGGGGCCAGGTCTGAAGCTTTCTTT.

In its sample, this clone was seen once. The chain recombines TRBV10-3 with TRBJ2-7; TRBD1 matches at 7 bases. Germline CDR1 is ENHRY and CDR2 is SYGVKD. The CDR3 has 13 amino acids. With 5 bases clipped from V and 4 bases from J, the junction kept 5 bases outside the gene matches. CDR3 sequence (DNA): TGTGCCATCAGTCCGGGACAGACATACGAGCAGTACTTC. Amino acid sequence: CAISPGQTYEQYF.

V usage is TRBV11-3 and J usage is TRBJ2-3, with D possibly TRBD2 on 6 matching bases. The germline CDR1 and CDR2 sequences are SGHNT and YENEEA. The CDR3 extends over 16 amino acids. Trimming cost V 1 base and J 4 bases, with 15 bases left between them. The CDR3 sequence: CASSLGLLAEADTQYF. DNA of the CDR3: TGTGCCAGCAGCTTAGGTTTACTAGCCGAAGCAGATACGCAGTATTTT.

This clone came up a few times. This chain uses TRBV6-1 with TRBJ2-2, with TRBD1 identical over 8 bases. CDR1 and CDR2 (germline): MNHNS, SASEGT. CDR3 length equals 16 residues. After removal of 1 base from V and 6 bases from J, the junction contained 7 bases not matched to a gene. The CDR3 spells CASSEGAGGDSGELFF. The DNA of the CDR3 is TGTGCCAGCAGTGAAGGCGCAGGGGGCGATTCCGGGGAGCTGTTTTTT.

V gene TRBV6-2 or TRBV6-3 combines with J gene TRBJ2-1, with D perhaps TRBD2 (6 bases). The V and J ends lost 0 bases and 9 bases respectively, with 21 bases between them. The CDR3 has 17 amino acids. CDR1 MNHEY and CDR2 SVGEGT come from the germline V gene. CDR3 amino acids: CASSYSGEASGFGEQFF. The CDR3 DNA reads TGTGCCAGCAGTTACTCGGGGGAGGCTAGTGGTTTCGGTGAGCAGTTCTTC.

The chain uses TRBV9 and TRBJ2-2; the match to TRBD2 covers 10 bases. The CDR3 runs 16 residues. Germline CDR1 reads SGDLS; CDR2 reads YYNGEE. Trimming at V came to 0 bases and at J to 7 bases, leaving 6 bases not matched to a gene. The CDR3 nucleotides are TGTGCCAGCAGCGTAGGGGCTAGCGGGGGCAGCGGGGAGCTGTTTTTT. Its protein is CASSVGASGGSGELFF. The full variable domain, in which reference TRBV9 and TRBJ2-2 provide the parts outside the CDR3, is DSGVTQTPKHLITATGQRVTLRCSPRSGDLSVYWYQQSLDQGLQFLIQYYNGEERAKGNILERFSAQQFPDLHSELNLSSLELGDSALYFCASSVGASGGSGELFFGEGSRLTVL.

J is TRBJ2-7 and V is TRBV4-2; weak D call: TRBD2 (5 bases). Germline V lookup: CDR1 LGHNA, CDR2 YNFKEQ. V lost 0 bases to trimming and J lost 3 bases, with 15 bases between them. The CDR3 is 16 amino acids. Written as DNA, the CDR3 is TGTGCCAGCAGCCAAGATCCGGGGAGAGAGGGCTACGAGCAGTACTTC. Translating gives CASSQDPGREGYEQYF.